This T cell receptor beta chain came from a study of blood T cells in healthy people across ages. Study-wide points: A roughly linear age-dependent decrease characterized TCR beta diversity per million T cells.

The CDR3 sequence is 12 residues long. V was cut by 1 base and J by 9 bases, with 8 bases left in between. Germline V gene sequence: CDR1 LGHDT, CDR2 YNNKEL (reference sequence). A J-beta primer mix and a sample-barcoded 5' primer were used in a second PCR of about 7 to 12 cycles. In TCRdb, the 5' RACE reads were re-called with MiXCR into one record per CDR3 protein. Of around 800,000 distinct CDR3 sequences in the sample, under 30% were seen once. Of note for this clonotype: Its target is unknown.

These data were also filed under a second study, of T cells of mothers and their children.

The sample comprised blood. The receptor's source is a boy younger than 18 in good health. The chain employs TRBV3-1 and TRBJ2-3; D call uncertain. The CDR3 protein is CASSQVASTQYF. CDR3 DNA sequence: TGTGCCAGCAGCCAAGTGGCCTCAACGCAGTATTTT.